This entry concerns a single T cell receptor (beta chain). Its antigen is not yet known. No much larger clone is present one base from it, and per-base qualities are unavailable. Library preparation used the immunoSEQ multiplex PCR assay. In the source study's methods: A statistical classification framework was built for diagnosing cytomegalovirus status from the catalog of TCR beta chain sequences. Held by TCRdb, this immuneACCESS table contains in-frame sequences only and omits some clones. Under half of the omission traces to an unresolved V gene where checked; the cause of the rest is unknown. D and trimming come from the DNA, and the V and J calls and clone size come from that table. Counted in this sample were some 90,000 clones; around 96% of them appeared once. Together, the top ten hold 0.6% to 0.85% of the sample. The data were obtained in a study of cytomegalovirus exposure and HLA in healthy donors (dated by TCRdb to the late 2010s). General notes on the study: According to a later analysis, one platform produced both the 120 validation repertoires and the roughly 660 repertoires of the first cohort. The aim of the study was to test whether cataloging public T cell receptors could identify signatures of past pathogen exposure. Along with the roughly 670-subject first cohort, a separate validation cohort of around 120 different subjects was used. To predict cytomegalovirus infection status, the study combined high-throughput TCR immunosequencing, statistical association of individual TCRs with disease status, and machine learning. Results and caveats for the whole study, not just this receptor: A later analysis lacked HLA typing for the validation cohort, so it scored co-occurrence in that cohort across all 120 repertoires. The authors suggested that the approach could potentially be extended to other disease states and immunological phenotypes. The study listed 164 TCR beta chains as associated with cytomegalovirus. A few of the identified cytomegalovirus-associated TCR beta chains were confirmed in vitro to be specific for cytomegalovirus antigens. The classifier was reported to diagnose cytomegalovirus status with high specificity and sensitivity in both the original cohort and the validation cohort. Most TCR sequences were observed very rarely across donors, whereas some public TCRs were present in many individuals. In a later analysis, TCRs clustered in the first cohort were found to also tend to co-occur in the roughly 110 validation repertoires, with approximately 95% of cluster scores above 0.

The donors belonged to the validation cohort of approximately 130 subjects, which was separate from the roughly 700-subject first cohort. From cysteine to phenylalanine, the CDR3 is 18 amino acids long. The kept DNA is CDR3 alone, 54 bases in frame from the first base. CDR1 SGHDN and CDR2 FVKESK are derived from the germline V gene. V and J are trimmed by 3 bases and 0 bases, and the gene matches miss 11 bases of the junction. The chain joins TRBV14 to TRBJ1-2; 9 bases in between match TRBD1. Material for sequencing was PBMCs. The receptor was derived from a man between 18 and 29 years old in good health and CMV-seronegative. The CDR3 region reads CASSQPRDRVRSNYGYTF. The bases are TGTGCCAGCAGCCAGCCCCGGGACAGGGTAAGATCTAACTATGGCTACACCTTC.